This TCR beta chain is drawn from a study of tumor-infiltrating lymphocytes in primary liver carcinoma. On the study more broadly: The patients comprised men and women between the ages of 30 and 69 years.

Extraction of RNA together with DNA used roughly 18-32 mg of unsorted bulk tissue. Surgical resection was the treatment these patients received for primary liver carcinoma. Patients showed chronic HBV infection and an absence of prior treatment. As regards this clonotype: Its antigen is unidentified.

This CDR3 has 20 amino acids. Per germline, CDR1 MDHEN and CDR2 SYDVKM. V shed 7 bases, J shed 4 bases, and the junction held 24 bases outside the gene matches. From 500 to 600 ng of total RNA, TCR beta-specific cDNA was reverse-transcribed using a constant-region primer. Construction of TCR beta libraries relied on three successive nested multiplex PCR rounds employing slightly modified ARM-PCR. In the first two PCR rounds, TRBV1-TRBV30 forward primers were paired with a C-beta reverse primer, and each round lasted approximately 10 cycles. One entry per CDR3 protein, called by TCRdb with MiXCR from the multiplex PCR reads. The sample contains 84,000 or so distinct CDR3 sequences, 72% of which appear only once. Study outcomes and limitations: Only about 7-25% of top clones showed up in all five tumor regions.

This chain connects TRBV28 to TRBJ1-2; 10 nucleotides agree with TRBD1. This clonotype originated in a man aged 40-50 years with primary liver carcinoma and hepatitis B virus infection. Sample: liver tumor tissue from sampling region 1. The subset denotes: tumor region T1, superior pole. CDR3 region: CASTSTGTGETPDAPYGYTF. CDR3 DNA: TGTGCCAGCACTTCGACCGGGACAGGGGAAACCCCCGACGCCCCCTATGGCTACACCTTC.